Detailed here is one T cell receptor beta chain. This sample is drawn from a study of blood T cell repertoires in COVID-19. Profiled with immunoSEQ multiplex PCR; TCRdb holds only in-frame clones, not every one. The sample includes a few hundred thousand clones, about nine tenths seen only once; the top ten take roughly 2.9%. This CDR3 has 16 amino acids. Per germline, CDR1 SGDLS and CDR2 YYNGEE. Trimming cost V 4 bases and J 5 bases; bases outside gene matches: 9. The material sequenced was PBMCs or T cells enriched from blood (not recorded which). The sequence was collected from a woman aged 50 to 60 who had been exposed to COVID-19. The chain employs TRBV9 and TRBJ2-5; 12 nucleotides line up with TRBD2. CDR3 region: CASSPELAGGGETQYF. The DNA for the CDR3 is TGTGCCAGCAGCCCCGAACTAGCGGGGGGCGGGGAGACCCAGTACTTC.